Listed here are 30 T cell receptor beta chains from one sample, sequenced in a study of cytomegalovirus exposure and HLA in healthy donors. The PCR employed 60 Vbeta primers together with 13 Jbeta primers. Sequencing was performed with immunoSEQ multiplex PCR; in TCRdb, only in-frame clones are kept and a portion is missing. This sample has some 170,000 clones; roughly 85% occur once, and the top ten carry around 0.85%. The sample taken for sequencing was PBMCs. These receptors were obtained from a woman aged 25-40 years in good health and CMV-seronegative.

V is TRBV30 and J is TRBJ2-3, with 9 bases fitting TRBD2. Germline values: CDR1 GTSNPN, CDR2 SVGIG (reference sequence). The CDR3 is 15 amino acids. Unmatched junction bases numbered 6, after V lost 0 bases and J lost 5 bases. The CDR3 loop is CAWSVGTSSLDTQYF. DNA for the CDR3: TGTGCCTGGAGTGTAGGGACTAGCAGCCTAGATACGCAGTATTTT.

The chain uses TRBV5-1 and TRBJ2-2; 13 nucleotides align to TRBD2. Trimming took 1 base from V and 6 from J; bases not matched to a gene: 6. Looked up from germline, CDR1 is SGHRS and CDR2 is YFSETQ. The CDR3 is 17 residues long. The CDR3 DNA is TGCGCCAGCAGCTTGCGGACTAGCGGGAGTGCCGCCGGGGAGCTGTTTTTT. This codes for CASSLRTSGSAAGELFF.

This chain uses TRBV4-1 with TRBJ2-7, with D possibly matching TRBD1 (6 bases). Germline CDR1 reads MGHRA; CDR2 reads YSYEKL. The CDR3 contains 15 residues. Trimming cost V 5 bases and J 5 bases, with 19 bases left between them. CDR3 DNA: TGCGCCAGCAGCATTCCTTCCAGGGGTTCGGACGAGCAGTACTTC. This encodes CASSIPSRGSDEQYF.

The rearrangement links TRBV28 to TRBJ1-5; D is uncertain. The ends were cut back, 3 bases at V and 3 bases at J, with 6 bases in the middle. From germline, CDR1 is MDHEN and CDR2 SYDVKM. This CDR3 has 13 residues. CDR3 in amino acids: CASSFSPNQPQHF. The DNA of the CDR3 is TGTGCCAGCAGTTTCTCCCCCAATCAGCCCCAGCATTTT.

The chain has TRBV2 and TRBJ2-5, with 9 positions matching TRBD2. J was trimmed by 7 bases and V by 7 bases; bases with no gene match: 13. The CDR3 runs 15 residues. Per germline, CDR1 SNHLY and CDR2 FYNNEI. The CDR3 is CASMPVKAGGPTQYF. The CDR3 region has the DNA TGTGCCAGCATGCCAGTGAAAGCGGGGGGCCCGACCCAGTACTTC.

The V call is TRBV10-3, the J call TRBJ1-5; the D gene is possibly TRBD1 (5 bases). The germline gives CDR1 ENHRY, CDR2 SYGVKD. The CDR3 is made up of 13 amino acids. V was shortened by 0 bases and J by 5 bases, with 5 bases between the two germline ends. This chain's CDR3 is CAISESGDQPQHF. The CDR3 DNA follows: TGTGCCATCAGTGAGTCAGGGGATCAGCCCCAGCATTTT.

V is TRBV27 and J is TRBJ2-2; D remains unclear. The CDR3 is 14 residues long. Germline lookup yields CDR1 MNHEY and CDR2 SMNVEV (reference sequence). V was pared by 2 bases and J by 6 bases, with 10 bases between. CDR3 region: CASSLPGSAGELFF. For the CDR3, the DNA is TGTGCCAGCAGTTTACCCGGTTCGGCCGGGGAGCTGTTTTTT.

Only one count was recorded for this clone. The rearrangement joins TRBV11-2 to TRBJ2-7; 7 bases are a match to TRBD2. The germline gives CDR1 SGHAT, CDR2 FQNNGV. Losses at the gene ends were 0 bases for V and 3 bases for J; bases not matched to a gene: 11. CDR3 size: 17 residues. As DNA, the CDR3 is TGTGCCAGCAGCTTAGATTGGGCGGGAGAAACGGGCTACGAGCAGTACTTC. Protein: CASSLDWAGETGYEQYF.

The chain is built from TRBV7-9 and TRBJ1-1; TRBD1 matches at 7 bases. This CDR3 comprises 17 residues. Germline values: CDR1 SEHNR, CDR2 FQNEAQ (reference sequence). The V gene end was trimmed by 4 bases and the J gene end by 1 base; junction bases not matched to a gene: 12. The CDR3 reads CASSSQQGMLWNTEAFF. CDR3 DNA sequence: TGTGCCAGCAGCTCCCAACAGGGGATGTTATGGAACACTGAAGCTTTCTTT.

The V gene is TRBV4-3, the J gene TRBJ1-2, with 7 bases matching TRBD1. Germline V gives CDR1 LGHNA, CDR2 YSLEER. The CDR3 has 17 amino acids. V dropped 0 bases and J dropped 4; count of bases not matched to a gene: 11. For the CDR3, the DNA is TGCGCCAGCAGCCAAGATCGTTGGGGACAGCTGGCCTATGGCTACACCTTC. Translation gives CASSQDRWGQLAYGYTF.

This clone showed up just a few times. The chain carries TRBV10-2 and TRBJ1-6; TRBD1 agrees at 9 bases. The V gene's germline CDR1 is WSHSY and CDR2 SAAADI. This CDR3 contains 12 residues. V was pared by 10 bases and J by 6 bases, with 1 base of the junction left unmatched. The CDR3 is CATGQGNSPLHF. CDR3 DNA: TGCGCCACGGGACAGGGTAATTCACCCCTCCACTTT.

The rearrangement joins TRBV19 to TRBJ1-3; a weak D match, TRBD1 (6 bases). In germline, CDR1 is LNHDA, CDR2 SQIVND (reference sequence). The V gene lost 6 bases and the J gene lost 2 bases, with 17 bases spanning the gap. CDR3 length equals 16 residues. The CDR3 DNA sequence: TGTGCCAGTAGCCTCTATCCGGGACAAACTGGAAACACCATATATTTT. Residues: CASSLYPGQTGNTIYF.

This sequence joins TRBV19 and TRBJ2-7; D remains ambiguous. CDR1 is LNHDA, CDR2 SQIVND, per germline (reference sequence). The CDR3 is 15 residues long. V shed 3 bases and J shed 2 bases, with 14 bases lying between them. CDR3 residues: CASSMESARAYEQYF. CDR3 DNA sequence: TGTGCCAGTAGTATGGAGTCGGCCAGAGCCTACGAGCAGTACTTC.

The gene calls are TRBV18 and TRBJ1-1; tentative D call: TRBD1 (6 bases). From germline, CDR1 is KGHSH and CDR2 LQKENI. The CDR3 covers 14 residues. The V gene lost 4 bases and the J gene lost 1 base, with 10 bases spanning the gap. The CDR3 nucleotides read TGTGCCAGCTCACAAGCGACAGGGAACACTGAAGCTTTCTTT. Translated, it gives CASSQATGNTEAFF.

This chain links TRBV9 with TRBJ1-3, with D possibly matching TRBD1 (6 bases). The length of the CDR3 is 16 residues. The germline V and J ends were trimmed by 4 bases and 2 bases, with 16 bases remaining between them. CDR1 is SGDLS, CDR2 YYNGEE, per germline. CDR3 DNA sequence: TGTGCCAGCAGCCCGACTACAGGGATGGCTGGAAACACCATATATTTT. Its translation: CASSPTTGMAGNTIYF. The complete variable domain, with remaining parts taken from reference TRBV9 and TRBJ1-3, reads DSGVTQTPKHLITATGQRVTLRCSPRSGDLSVYWYQQSLDQGLQFLIQYYNGEERAKGNILERFSAQQFPDLHSELNLSSLELGDSALYFCASSPTTGMAGNTIYFGEGSWLTVV.

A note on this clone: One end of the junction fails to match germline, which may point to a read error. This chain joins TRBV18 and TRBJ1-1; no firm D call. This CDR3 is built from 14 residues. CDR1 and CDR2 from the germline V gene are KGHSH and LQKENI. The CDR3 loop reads CASSSPSAGTEAFF. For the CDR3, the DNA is TGTGCCAGCTCATCACCCAGCGCGGGCACTGAAGCTTTCTTT.

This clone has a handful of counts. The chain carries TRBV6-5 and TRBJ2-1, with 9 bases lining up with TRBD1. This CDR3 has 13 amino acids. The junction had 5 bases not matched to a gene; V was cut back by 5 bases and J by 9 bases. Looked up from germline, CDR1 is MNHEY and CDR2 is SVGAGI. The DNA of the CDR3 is TGTGCCAGCAGTCGGGACAGGGTAGGTGAGCAGTTCTTC. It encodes CASSRDRVGEQFF.

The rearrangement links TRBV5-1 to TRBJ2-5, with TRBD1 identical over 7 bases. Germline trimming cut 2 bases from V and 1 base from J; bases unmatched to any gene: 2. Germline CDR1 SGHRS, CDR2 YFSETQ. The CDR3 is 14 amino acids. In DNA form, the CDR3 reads TGCGCCAGCAGCTTCTGGGACAGCCAAGAGACCCAGTACTTC. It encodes CASSFWDSQETQYF.

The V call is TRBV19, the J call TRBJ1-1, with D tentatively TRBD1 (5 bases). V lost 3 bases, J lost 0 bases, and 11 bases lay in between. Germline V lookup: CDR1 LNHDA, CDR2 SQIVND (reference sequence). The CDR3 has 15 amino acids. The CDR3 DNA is TGTGCCAGTAGTATCGGCTACAGGCTGAACACTGAAGCTTTCTTT. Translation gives CASSIGYRLNTEAFF. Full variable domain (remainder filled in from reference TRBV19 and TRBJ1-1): DGGITQSPKYLFRKEGQNVTLSCEQNLNHDAMYWYRQDPGQGLRLIYYSQIVNDFQKGDIAEGYSVSREKKESFPLTVTSAQKNPTAFYLCASSIGYRLNTEAFFGQGTRLTVV.

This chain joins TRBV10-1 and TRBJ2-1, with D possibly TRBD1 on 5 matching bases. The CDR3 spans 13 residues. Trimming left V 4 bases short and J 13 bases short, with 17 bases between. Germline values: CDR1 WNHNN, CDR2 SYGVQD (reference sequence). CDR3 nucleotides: TGCGCCAGCAGTGGCCTAGGTAGGGGCGAACAGTTCTTC. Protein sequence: CASSGLGRGEQFF.

CDR3 amino acids: CASSYAGEQFF. DNA of the CDR3: TGTGCCAGCAGTTACGCGGGGGAGCAGTTCTTC. The chain links TRBV6-6 to TRBJ2-1; a possible D gene is TRBD2 (6 bases). The CDR3 is 11 residues long. The V gene lost 2 bases and the J gene lost 10 bases, with 6 bases spanning the gap. Germline values: CDR1 MNHNY, CDR2 SVGAGI (reference sequence).

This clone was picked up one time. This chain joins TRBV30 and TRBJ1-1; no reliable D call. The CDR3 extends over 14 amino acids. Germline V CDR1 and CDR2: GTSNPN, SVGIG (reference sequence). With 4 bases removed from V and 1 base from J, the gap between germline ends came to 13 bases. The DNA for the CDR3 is TGTGCCTGGACTCTGGCGGTTCCGAACACTGAAGCTTTCTTT. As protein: CAWTLAVPNTEAFF.

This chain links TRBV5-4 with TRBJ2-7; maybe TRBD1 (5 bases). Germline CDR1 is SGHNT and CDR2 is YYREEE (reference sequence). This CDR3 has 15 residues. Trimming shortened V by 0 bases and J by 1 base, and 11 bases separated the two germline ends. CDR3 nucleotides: TGTGCCAGCAGCTTGGATCAGGGAAAGTCCTACGAGCAGTACTTC. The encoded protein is CASSLDQGKSYEQYF.

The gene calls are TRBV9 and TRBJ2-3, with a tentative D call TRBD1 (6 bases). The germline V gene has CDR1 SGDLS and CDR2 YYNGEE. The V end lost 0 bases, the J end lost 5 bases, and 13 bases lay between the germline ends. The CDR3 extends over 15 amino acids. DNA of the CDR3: TGTGCCAGCAGCGTAGCATCAGGGGCCGGAGATACGCAGTATTTT. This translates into CASSVASGAGDTQYF.

The CDR3 region is CASLRLAATYEQYF. The CDR3 nucleotides read TGTGCCAGCCTACGACTAGCGGCCACCTACGAGCAGTACTTC. V gene TRBV6-1 combines with J gene TRBJ2-7; 9 bases match TRBD2. J was trimmed by 2 bases and V by 8 bases; bases with no gene match: 7. The CDR3 loop spans 14 amino acids. In germline, CDR1 is MNHNS, CDR2 SASEGT.

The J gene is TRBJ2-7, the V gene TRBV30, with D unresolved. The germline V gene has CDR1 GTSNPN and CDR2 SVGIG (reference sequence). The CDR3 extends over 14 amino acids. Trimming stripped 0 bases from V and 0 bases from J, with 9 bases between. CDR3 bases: TGTGCCTGGAGTGTACCGAGAGTCTCCTACGAGCAGTACTTC. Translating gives CAWSVPRVSYEQYF.

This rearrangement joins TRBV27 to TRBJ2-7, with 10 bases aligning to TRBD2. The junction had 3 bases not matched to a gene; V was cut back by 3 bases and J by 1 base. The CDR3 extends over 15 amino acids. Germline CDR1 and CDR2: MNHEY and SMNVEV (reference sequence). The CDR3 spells CASSFSGGWSYEQYF. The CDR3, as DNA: TGTGCCAGCAGTTTTAGCGGGGGGTGGTCCTACGAGCAGTACTTC.

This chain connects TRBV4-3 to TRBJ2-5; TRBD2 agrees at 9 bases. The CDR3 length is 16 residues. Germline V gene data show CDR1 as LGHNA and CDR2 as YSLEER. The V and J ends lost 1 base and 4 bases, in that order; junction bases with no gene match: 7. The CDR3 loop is CASSQGLAVSRETQYF. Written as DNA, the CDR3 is TGCGCCAGCAGCCAAGGACTAGCGGTCAGCAGAGAGACCCAGTACTTC.

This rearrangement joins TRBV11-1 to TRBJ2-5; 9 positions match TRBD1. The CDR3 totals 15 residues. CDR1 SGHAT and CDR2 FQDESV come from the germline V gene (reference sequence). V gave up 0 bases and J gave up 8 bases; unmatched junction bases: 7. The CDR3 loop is CASSLASGQGRTQYF. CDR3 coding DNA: TGTGCCAGCAGCTTAGCGTCGGGACAGGGAAGAACCCAGTACTTC.

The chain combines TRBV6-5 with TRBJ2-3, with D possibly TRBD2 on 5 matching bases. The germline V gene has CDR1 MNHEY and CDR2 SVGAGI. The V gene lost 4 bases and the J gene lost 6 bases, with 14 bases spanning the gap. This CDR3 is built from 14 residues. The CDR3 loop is CASSWRRAEDTQYF. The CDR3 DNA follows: TGTGCCAGCAGTTGGCGGCGGGCGGAGGATACGCAGTATTTT.